These T cell receptor beta chains were read from a single sample in a study of radiation and T cells in renal cell carcinoma. The data were produced by immunoSEQ multiplex PCR, yet TCRdb's version contains in-frame clones alone and is incomplete. The data hold fewer than 85,000 clones, with nearly 90% observed a single time. Specimen: blood, collected from a patient whose treatment included radiotherapy and nephrectomy. The source of these receptors is a woman in her 70s with renal cell carcinoma. CDR3s include the opening cysteine and the closing phenylalanine or tryptophan. The D gene is left open where the match is weak. Only some rows state a clone size, as once, few, many or a class for expanded clones.

j_call d_call clone_size v_call cdr3_aa cdr3_nt
TRBJ1-1 TRBD1 - TRBV6-5 CASRKSTGKNTEAFF TGTGCCAGCAGGAAATCGACAGGGAAGAACACTGAAGCTTTCTTT
TRBJ1-3 - - TRBV23-1 CASSQRPGTGNTIYF TGCGCCAGCAGTCAGAGGCCAGGGACTGGAAACACCATATATTTT
TRBJ2-1 TRBD2 - TRBV5-1 CASSLASGANEQFF TGCGCCAGCAGCTTGGCTAGCGGGGCCAATGAGCAGTTCTTC
TRBJ2-4 - - TRBV7-2 CASSDGQQNIQYF TGTGCCAGCAGCGACGGACAGCAAAACATTCAGTACTTC
TRBJ2-7 - - TRBV7-9 CASSLATGSYEQYF TGTGCCAGCAGCCTCGCCACAGGTTCCTACGAGCAGTACTTC
TRBJ1-5 - - TRBV2 CASSEKPGFEPQHF TGTGCCAGCAGTGAAAAGCCCGGGTTCGAGCCCCAGCATTTT
TRBJ1-5 - once TRBV28 CASSLTANQPQHF TGTGCCAGCAGTTTAACGGCGAATCAGCCCCAGCATTTT
TRBJ1-1 TRBD1 - TRBV5-1 CASSPRTGRTEAFF TGCGCCAGCAGCCCCCGGACAGGGAGGACTGAAGCTTTCTTT
TRBJ2-5 - - TRBV14 CASSPQGHQETQYF TGTGCCAGCAGCCCCCAAGGACATCAAGAGACCCAGTACTTC
TRBJ2-5 - once TRBV7-3 CASSPTSGVGETQYF TGTGCCAGCAGCCCAACCTCAGGGGTAGGAGAGACCCAGTACTTC
TRBJ2-5 TRBD1 - TRBV19 CASSPHRGEETQYF TGTGCCAGTAGTCCCCACAGGGGTGAGGAGACCCAGTACTTC
TRBJ2-7 - - TRBV5-3 CARSLAQNYEQYF TGTGCCAGAAGCTTGGCACAGAACTACGAGCAGTACTTC
TRBJ2-3 - - TRBV27 CASSYGVARLDTQYF TGTGCCAGCAGTTATGGAGTAGCGAGGCTAGATACGCAGTATTTT
TRBJ1-2 TRBD1 - TRBV19 CASSPLQGAVHGYTF TGTGCCAGTAGTCCACTACAGGGGGCGGTTCATGGCTACACCTTC
TRBJ1-3 - - TRBV19 CASSLGPIPSGNTIYF TGTGCCAGTAGTTTGGGACCTATACCCTCTGGAAACACCATATATTTT
TRBJ1-2 - few TRBV14 CASSQGDWNYGYTF TGTGCCAGCAGCCAAGGGGACTGGAACTATGGCTACACCTTC
TRBJ1-2 - once TRBV5-4 CASSLVNYGYTF TGTGCCAGCAGCTTAGTCAACTATGGCTACACCTTC
TRBJ1-1 - - TRBV27 CASSLTAGAPGAFF TGTGCCAGCAGTTTAACGGCAGGGGCCCCGGGGGCTTTCTTT
TRBJ2-7 - - TRBV2 CAVKAQARVSEQYF TGTGCCGTCAAGGCGCAGGCGAGGGTCTCCGAGCAGTACTTC
TRBJ2-3 - - TRBV5-1 CASSLAGSDTQYF TGCGCCAGCAGCTTGGCCGGATCTGATACGCAGTATTTT
TRBJ1-1 - once TRBV30 CAWSDPGLRGAFF TGTGCCTGGAGTGACCCGGGCCTGCGCGGGGCTTTCTTT
TRBJ2-1 TRBD1 - TRBV6-4 CASSEGQGVSYNEQFF TGTGCCAGCAGTGAGGGACAGGGGGTTTCCTACAATGAGCAGTTCTTC
TRBJ2-7 TRBD2 - TRBV30 CAWSVGLAGRSEQYF TGTGCCTGGAGTGTAGGTCTAGCGGGGAGGAGCGAGCAGTACTTC
TRBJ2-7 - - TRBV7-2 CASSLVHGSSYEQYF TGTGCCAGCAGCTTAGTGCACGGTAGCTCCTACGAGCAGTACTTC
TRBJ1-5 - few TRBV6-5 CAAGPGPQHF TGTGCTGCTGGACCTGGGCCCCAGCATTTT
TRBJ1-5 - - TRBV6-1 CASSGLDEAQHF TGTGCCAGCAGTGGGCTGGACGAAGCCCAGCATTTT
TRBJ1-1 - - TRBV1 CTSSQDGAGEKDTEAFF TGCACCAGCAGCCAAGATGGGGCCGGGGAGAAGGACACTGAAGCTTTCTTT
TRBJ1-5 - - TRBV7-9 CASSSTGIRQPQHF TGTGCCAGCAGTTCTACAGGGATTCGTCAGCCCCAGCATTTT
TRBJ1-5 TRBD1 - TRBV7-8 CASSPRGFGGQPQHF TGTGCCAGCAGTCCCAGGGGGTTTGGTGGTCAGCCCCAGCATTTT
TRBJ2-7 TRBD2 - TRBV6-5 CASRTSGGNEQYF TGTGCCAGCAGGACTAGCGGGGGGAACGAGCAGTACTTC
TRBJ1-2 - - TRBV5-4 CASSFLPDQGLLTRGGYTF TGTGCCAGCAGTTTTCTCCCGGACCAGGGCCTCTTGACTCGTGGAGGCTACACCTTC
TRBJ2-3 - - TRBV28 CASSLVPSEQDTQYF TGTGCCAGCAGTTTAGTCCCATCGGAACAGGATACGCAGTATTTT
TRBJ1-2 - few TRBV2 CASSESLGVYGYTF TGTGCCAGCAGTGAATCTTTAGGGGTCTATGGCTACACCTTC
TRBJ2-7 TRBD2 - TRBV11-2 CASSLVGGEGEQYF TGTGCCAGCAGCTTAGTGGGAGGGGAGGGCGAGCAGTACTTC
TRBJ1-1 - - TRBV5-6 CASSRTGPAFF TGTGCCAGCAGCAGAACAGGGCCGGCTTTCTTT
TRBJ1-2 - few TRBV28 CASSLSGGSGGYTF TGTGCCAGCAGTTTATCCGGGGGATCGGGTGGCTACACCTTC
TRBJ1-1 - - TRBV9 CASSVVPGGTEAFF TGTGCCAGCAGCGTAGTGCCCGGGGGTACTGAAGCTTTCTTT
TRBJ2-1 TRBD2 - TRBV5-1 CASSFKLASGGYNEQFF TGCGCCAGCAGCTTCAAATTGGCTAGCGGGGGATACAATGAGCAGTTCTTC
TRBJ2-5 TRBD2 - TRBV28 CASIGPLAGDETQYF TGTGCCAGCATTGGCCCCCTAGCGGGGGATGAGACCCAGTACTTC
TRBJ1-4 - once TRBV2 CASSLTETNEKLFF TGTGCCAGCAGTCTGACAGAAACTAATGAAAAACTGTTTTTT
TRBJ2-5 TRBD2 - TRBV6-1 CASSELVAGGPETQYF TGTGCCAGCAGTGAATTGGTAGCGGGGGGGCCCGAGACCCAGTACTTC
TRBJ2-5 TRBD1 - TRBV9 CASTGGQDEKETQYF TGTGCCAGCACCGGGGGACAGGACGAAAAAGAGACCCAGTACTTC
TRBJ2-3 - - TRBV7-3 CASSLRGWDTQYF TGTGCCAGCAGCTTAAGAGGGTGGGATACGCAGTATTTT
TRBJ1-1 - few TRBV2 CASSESFTEAFF TGTGCCAGCAGTGAATCCTTTACTGAAGCTTTCTTT